Presented here are 23 T cell receptor beta chains from one specimen sequenced in a study of T cells in tuberculosis. Repertoires were generated with immunoSEQ multiplex PCR, while TCRdb's copy carries only in-frame clones and drops some. This sample carries tens of thousands of clones, about 92% of them seen once, and the ten largest clones take around 6.5%. The sample's time point: new active TB diagnosis, blood taken before or within 7 days of starting treatment. Sequenced material: PBMCs, taken at tuberculosis diagnosis. These receptors originate from an adult with tuberculosis.

The J gene is TRBJ1-5, the V gene TRBV10-3; D uncertain. CDR3 length: 13 residues. The germline gives CDR1 ENHRY, CDR2 SYGVKD. With 0 bases removed from V and 6 bases from J, the gap between germline ends came to 6 bases. The CDR3 reads CAISESWAQPQHF. The CDR3 nucleotides read TGTGCCATCAGTGAGTCATGGGCTCAGCCCCAGCATTTT.

The gene calls are TRBV19 and TRBJ1-6; TRBD1 aligns across 7 bases. V dropped 3 bases and J dropped 7; count of bases not matched to a gene: 6. This CDR3 region has 15 residues. Germline V gene sequence: CDR1 LNHDA, CDR2 SQIVND (reference sequence). The CDR3 region has the DNA TGTGCCAGTAGTATGAAGGGGGCTGGGAATTCACCCCTCCACTTT. Translated: CASSMKGAGNSPLHF.

The rearrangement uses TRBV6-4 and TRBJ1-1; maybe TRBD1 (5 bases). CDR1 and CDR2 from the germline V gene are MRHNA and SNTAGT. V lost 5 bases to trimming and J lost 0 bases, with 7 bases between them. There are 13 residues in the CDR3. The CDR3 region has the DNA TGTGCCAGCAGTCCGGACATGAACACTGAAGCTTTCTTT. Translating gives CASSPDMNTEAFF.

This clone has a single count. The chain carries TRBV4-3 and TRBJ2-1; 12 bases map to TRBD2. Germline-derived CDR1 and CDR2 are LGHNA and YSLEER. V was clipped by 5 bases and J by 2 bases; unmatched bases: 7. The CDR3 has 17 amino acids. The CDR3 here is CASSTRLAGDPYNEQFF. The CDR3, as DNA: TGCGCCAGCAGCACGAGACTAGCGGGGGACCCCTACAATGAGCAGTTCTTC.

This rearrangement joins TRBV2 to TRBJ2-1; 9 bases fit TRBD2. CDR1 is SNHLY, CDR2 FYNNEI, per germline. Trimming at V came to 7 bases and at J to 11 bases, leaving 15 bases not matched to a gene. The CDR3 totals 15 residues. The chain's CDR3 is CASTDGAGGYMQQFF. CDR3 DNA: TGTGCCAGCACCGATGGGGCGGGAGGGTATATGCAGCAGTTCTTC.

The V and J genes are TRBV30 and TRBJ2-2, with a possible D match to TRBD1 (6 bases). CDR3 length: 15 residues. Germline values: CDR1 GTSNPN, CDR2 SVGIG (reference sequence). V lost 4 bases to trimming and J lost 0 bases, with 12 bases between them. The CDR3 bases are TGTGCCTGGAAGGGGACAATGGCGAACACCGGGGAGCTGTTTTTT. Translated: CAWKGTMANTGELFF. The full variable domain, completed using reference TRBV30 and TRBJ2-2, is SQTIHQWPATLVQPVGSPLSLECTVEGTSNPNLYWYRQAAGRGLQLLFYSVGIGQISSEVPQNLSASRPQDRQFILSSKKLLLSDSGFYLCAWKGTMANTGELFFGEGSRLTVL.

The genes are TRBV2 and TRBJ2-7; TRBD2 aligns across 12 bases. CDR3 length equals 12 residues. J lost 5 bases, V lost 9 bases, and 2 bases had no gene match. From germline, CDR1 is SNHLY and CDR2 FYNNEI. The chain's CDR3 is CASRLAGDEQYF. The CDR3 DNA reads TGTGCCAGTCGACTAGCGGGGGACGAGCAGTACTTC.

This clone appeared a few times. V gene TRBV19 combines with J gene TRBJ2-3; 12 bases match TRBD2. The CDR3 runs 15 residues. CDR1 and CDR2 from the germline V gene are LNHDA and SQIVND (reference sequence). V was clipped by 9 bases and J by 4 bases; unmatched bases: 8. The CDR3 here is CASKTSGGRPDTQYF. Written as DNA, the CDR3 is TGTGCCAGCAAAACTAGCGGGGGGCGGCCAGATACGCAGTATTTT.

J is TRBJ1-1 and V is TRBV2; 9 bases align to TRBD1. The ends lost 6 bases at V and 0 bases at J; junction bases unmatched: 2. Germline CDR1 is SNHLY and CDR2 is FYNNEI. The CDR3 is 14 residues long. The CDR3 reads CASRGTGLNTEAFF. CDR3 DNA sequence: TGTGCCAGCAGGGGGACAGGGTTGAACACTGAAGCTTTCTTT.

CDR3 nucleotides: TGTGCCAGCAGTCAGGACAGGGGGAGAGGAAACACCATATATTTT. Amino acid sequence: CASSQDRGRGNTIYF. The chain carries TRBV6-5 and TRBJ1-3, with 10 bases fitting TRBD1. Germline CDR1 is MNHEY and CDR2 is SVGAGI. The V gene end was trimmed by 5 bases and the J gene end by 4 bases; junction bases not matched to a gene: 5. CDR3 length: 15 residues.

The chain recombines TRBV19 with TRBJ1-4; D is unclear. The CDR3 totals 16 residues. V was pared by 2 bases and J by 0 bases, with 10 bases between. Germline V gene data show CDR1 as LNHDA and CDR2 as SQIVND (reference sequence). The CDR3 is CASSIQHTTTNEKLFF. In DNA, the CDR3 is TGTGCCAGTAGTATACAGCATACTACAACTAATGAAAAACTGTTTTTT.

The rearrangement uses TRBV7-2 and TRBJ2-7; 9 nucleotides line up with TRBD2. The CDR3 totals 16 residues. Germline V gives CDR1 SGHTA, CDR2 FQGNSA. Unmatched junction bases numbered 9, after V lost 6 bases and J lost 0 bases. CDR3 protein: CASSLDSGGTSYEQYF. CDR3 DNA sequence: TGTGCCAGCAGTCTAGATAGCGGGGGTACCTCCTACGAGCAGTACTTC.

The chain is built from TRBV11-3 and TRBJ1-2; possible D gene TRBD1, 5 bases. The germline V and J ends were trimmed by 8 bases and 7 bases, with 23 bases remaining between them. CDR3 length equals 15 residues. Germline CDR1 and CDR2: SGHNT and YENEEA. The CDR3 nucleotides read TGTGCCAGCGGGAGCCAGGTAAGGTCCGGGGGTGGCTACACCTTC. Translating it yields CASGSQVRSGGGYTF.

CDR3 loop: CASSQGDRGTPYNSPLHF. CDR3 nucleotides: TGTGCCAGTAGTCAAGGGGACAGGGGGACCCCCTATAATTCACCCCTCCACTTT. V gene TRBV19 combines with J gene TRBJ1-6, with 11 bases lining up with TRBD1. The CDR3 is 18 amino acids. The V gene's germline CDR1 is LNHDA and CDR2 SQIVND (reference sequence). V shed 5 bases, J shed 2 bases, and the junction held 8 bases outside the gene matches.

This chain uses TRBV18 with TRBJ1-5; D is possibly TRBD1 (5 bases). In germline, CDR1 is KGHSH, CDR2 LQKENI. CDR3 size: 15 residues. The V end was cut by 3 bases, the J end by 4 bases, with 13 bases between. CDR3 region: CASSPRARENQPQHF. The CDR3 bases are TGTGCCAGCTCACCGCGCGCCAGGGAAAATCAGCCCCAGCATTTT.

The DNA of the CDR3 is TGTGCCAGCAGCTTGGTTCTGGGGAGTACTGAAGCTTTCTTT. Protein: CASSLVLGSTEAFF. The chain links TRBV7-8 to TRBJ1-1, with unresolved D. The germline V and J ends were trimmed by 3 bases and 5 bases, with 13 bases remaining between them. Germline V lookup: CDR1 SGHVS, CDR2 FQNEAQ. The CDR3 extends over 14 amino acids.

The J gene is TRBJ2-1, the V gene TRBV28, with 8 bases fitting TRBD2. From germline, CDR1 is MDHEN and CDR2 SYDVKM. The CDR3 contains 11 residues. The trim removed 10 bases at V and 10 bases at J, leaving 6 bases unmatched. The CDR3 DNA sequence: TGTGCCACCGCGGGAGGCCAAGAGCAGTTCTTC. This translates into CATAGGQEQFF.

This clone was picked up one time. The rearrangement uses TRBV7-2 and TRBJ1-1; a weak D match, TRBD1 (6 bases). V lost 4 bases to trimming and J lost 4 bases, with 16 bases between them. Germline V gene lookup returns CDR1 SGHTA and CDR2 FQGNSA. The CDR3 extends over 15 amino acids. Here the CDR3 reads CASSYYGGRSTEAFF. CDR3 DNA: TGTGCCAGCAGCTACTACGGGGGGCGGAGCACTGAAGCTTTCTTT.

This sequence joins TRBV30 and TRBJ1-1, with D tentatively TRBD1 (6 bases). CDR1 GTSNPN and CDR2 SVGIG come from the germline V gene (reference sequence). The CDR3 runs 14 residues. V lost 3 bases and J 6 bases, leaving 17 bases between the germline ends. The CDR3 loop is CAWRQRTGLPEAFF. The CDR3 nucleotides are TGTGCCTGGAGACAACGAACAGGGTTACCTGAAGCTTTCTTT. The full variable domain, rest sourced from reference TRBV30 and TRBJ1-1, is SQTIHQWPATLVQPVGSPLSLECTVEGTSNPNLYWYRQAAGRGLQLLFYSVGIGQISSEVPQNLSASRPQDRQFILSSKKLLLSDSGFYLCAWRQRTGLPEAFFGQGTRLTVV.

The V and J genes are TRBV19 and TRBJ2-7, with 9 positions matching TRBD1. V lost 3 bases and J lost 1; bases outside the gene matches: 1. The CDR3 sequence is 14 residues long. The germline V gene has CDR1 LNHDA and CDR2 SQIVND (reference sequence). As DNA, the CDR3 is TGTGCCAGTAGTATTGGGACAGGGTCCTACGAGCAGTACTTC. Protein: CASSIGTGSYEQYF.

Here the CDR3 reads CASNPSSYNEQFF. CDR3 nucleotides: TGTGCCAGCAACCCCAGCTCCTACAATGAGCAGTTCTTC. The rearrangement joins TRBV2 to TRBJ2-1; unclear D gene. The CDR3 extends over 13 amino acids. From germline, CDR1 is SNHLY and CDR2 FYNNEI. The V end was cut by 7 bases, the J end by 0 bases, with 7 bases between.

This rearrangement joins TRBV4-1 to TRBJ1-3; D uncertain. Trimming pared 0 bases from V and 4 bases from J, leaving 4 bases between. CDR1 and CDR2 from the germline V gene are MGHRA and YSYEKL. There are 13 residues in the CDR3. The CDR3 sequence: CASSQDRGNTIYF. CDR3 coding DNA: TGCGCCAGCAGCCAAGATCGGGGAAACACCATATATTTT.

The chain joins TRBV19 to TRBJ2-1; D is possibly TRBD2 (5 bases). This CDR3 spans 15 amino acids. The germline V gene has CDR1 LNHDA and CDR2 SQIVND (reference sequence). Trimming removed 1 base from V and 4 bases from J, with 11 bases in between. The CDR3 reads CASSIGTEAYNEQFF. DNA of the CDR3: TGTGCCAGTAGTATAGGGACGGAGGCGTACAATGAGCAGTTCTTC.